The 17 T cell receptor beta chains reported below all come from one sample, sequenced in a study of T cell repertoires in cytomegalovirus infection. Antigens of these TCRs are unknown. TCRdb fed the reads into MiXCR, producing one record per CDR3 protein. The sample holds fewer than 1,000,000 distinct CDR3 sequences; approximately 30% are singletons and the top ten take roughly 13%. This specimen consisted of cultured CD8+ T cells from PBMCs, obtained from culture after CMV antigen stimulation. The source is a human donor in good health (CMV status not recorded). Some clones in this sample may be carry-over from other donors' samples.

The CDR3, as DNA: TGCAGTGCAACGGGTTTATATGGCTACACCTTC. As protein: CSATGLYGYTF. V usage is TRBV20-1 and J usage is TRBJ1-2; D remains unclear. Trimming shortened V by 6 bases and J by 5 bases, and 10 bases separated the two germline ends. The CDR3 consists of 11 residues. From germline, CDR1 is DFQATT and CDR2 SNEGSKA (reference sequence).

This clonotype occurred a few times. The V and J genes are TRBV7-9 and TRBJ2-5; 8 bases line up with TRBD1. Germline trimming cut 7 bases from V and 2 bases from J; bases unmatched to any gene: 9. This CDR3 region has 15 residues. Per the germline V gene, CDR1 is SEHNR and CDR2 is FQNEAQ (reference sequence). The CDR3 DNA reads TGTGCCAGCACCCTAGGCGGGACAGGACAAGAGACCCAGTACTTC. It is translated as CASTLGGTGQETQYF.

The rearrangement links TRBV6-6 to TRBJ1-6, with D maybe TRBD1 (5 bases). The ends were cut back, 0 bases at V and 5 bases at J, with 20 bases in the middle. CDR1 and CDR2 (germline): MNHNY, SVGAGI (reference sequence). The CDR3 runs 19 residues. The CDR3 spells CASSYSIGSLGLDNSPLHF. The CDR3 DNA is TGTGCCAGCAGTTACTCGATTGGGTCGCTGGGGCTAGATAATTCACCCCTCCACTTT.

This clonotype was seen just once. This may be a read error: a much more frequent sequence differs by one nucleotide. The chain joins TRBV11-1 to TRBJ2-1; 7 nucleotides align to TRBD2. This CDR3 region has 15 residues. The germline gives CDR1 SGHAT, CDR2 FQDESV (reference sequence). The junction had 4 bases not matched to a gene; V was cut back by 1 base and J by 4 bases. The CDR3 coding sequence is TGTGCCAGCAGCTTAGAGTGGGGGGGATACAATGAGCAGTTCTTC. Protein product: CASSLEWGGYNEQFF.

The J gene is TRBJ2-1, the V gene TRBV7-9; a weak D match, TRBD1 (5 bases). V lost 4 bases, J lost 7 bases, and 5 bases lay in between. CDR1 is SEHNR, CDR2 FQNEAQ, per germline (reference sequence). The CDR3 consists of 11 residues. The CDR3 loop is CASSWTNEQFF. CDR3 DNA sequence: TGTGCCAGCAGCTGGACAAATGAGCAGTTCTTC.

This clonotype was counted many times. The V gene is TRBV12-5, the J gene TRBJ2-1; no reliable D call. This CDR3 is built from 12 residues. In germline, CDR1 is LGHNT, CDR2 FRNRAP. Trimming left V 1 base short and J 7 bases short, with 5 bases between. The CDR3 nucleotides are TGTGCTAGTGGTTTGGGGTATAATGAGCAGTTCTTC. Encoded protein: CASGLGYNEQFF.

This clonotype was detected a few times. The V and J genes are TRBV13 and TRBJ2-3, with unresolved D. Germline V gives CDR1 PRHDT, CDR2 FYEKMQ (reference sequence). Trimming cost V 5 bases and J 4 bases, with 10 bases left between them. The CDR3 loop spans 13 amino acids. The CDR3 bases are TGTGCCAGCAGCCTTTGGGGTGCAGATACGCAGTATTTT. Amino acid sequence: CASSLWGADTQYF.

This clonotype was recorded a few times. CDR3 in amino acids: CASSRTDSYGYTF. The DNA of the CDR3 is TGCGCCAGCAGCCGGACTGATTCCTATGGCTACACCTTC. The chain carries TRBV4-1 and TRBJ1-2; D unclear. In germline, CDR1 is MGHRA, CDR2 YSYEKL. V gave up 4 bases and J gave up 4 bases, with 10 bases separating them. This CDR3 region has 13 residues.

The chain joins TRBV12-3 or TRBV12-4 to TRBJ1-2; 7 nucleotides line up with TRBD1. The CDR3 runs 12 residues. The V segment lost 7 bases and the J segment 6 bases; nucleotides outside the gene matches: 5. The CDR3 sequence is CASTRTGDGYTF. Here the CDR3 DNA reads TGTGCCAGCACTCGAACAGGGGATGGCTACACCTTC.

In its sample, this clonotype was seen a few times. The V and J genes are TRBV27 and TRBJ2-3; D possibly corresponds to TRBD2 (7 bases). The germline V gene has CDR1 MNHEY and CDR2 SMNVEV (reference sequence). The length of the CDR3 is 15 residues. Trimming removed 8 bases at V and 3 bases at J, with 18 bases between. CDR3 nucleotide sequence: TGTGCCAGCCGGCGGGGGCCCAATCCAACAGATACGCAGTATTTT. As protein: CASRRGPNPTDTQYF.

The chain joins TRBV3-1 to TRBJ2-2; no firm D call. Germline values: CDR1 LGHDT, CDR2 YNNKEL (reference sequence). The V end was cut by 4 bases, the J end by 8 bases, with 14 bases between. The CDR3 is 14 amino acids. DNA for the CDR3: TGTGCCAGCAGCCCTTTCAAGCATACGGGGGAGCTGTTTTTT. Protein sequence: CASSPFKHTGELFF.

This clonotype was observed a few times. V is TRBV11-2 and J is TRBJ2-3, with TRBD2 identical over 10 bases. Germline CDR1 and CDR2: SGHAT and FQNNGV. CDR3 length: 15 residues. After removal of 5 bases from V and 6 bases from J, the junction contained 8 bases not matched to a gene. CDR3: CASSPVGTSEDTQYF. CDR3 DNA: TGTGCCAGCAGCCCAGTCGGGACTAGCGAGGATACGCAGTATTTT. The full variable domain, in which reference TRBV11-2 and TRBJ2-3 provide the parts outside the CDR3, is EAGVAQSPRYKIIEKRQSVAFWCNPISGHATLYWYQQILGQGPKLLIQFQNNGVVDDSQLPKDRFSAERLKGVDSTLKIQPAKLEDSAVYLCASSPVGTSEDTQYFGPGTRLTVL.

This clonotype has just a few counts. The chain employs TRBV27 and TRBJ2-3; D is ambiguous. CDR3 length: 14 amino acids. Germline V gene sequence: CDR1 MNHEY, CDR2 SMNVEV (reference sequence). V dropped 8 bases and J dropped 1 base, with 13 bases sitting between them. CDR3 sequence: CASSNVGGTDTQYF. In DNA, the CDR3 is TGTGCCAGCTCGAACGTTGGGGGCACAGATACGCAGTATTTT.

The gene calls are TRBV20-1 and TRBJ2-3, with unresolved D. The germline gives CDR1 DFQATT, CDR2 SNEGSKA (reference sequence). V was pared by 4 bases and J by 1 base, with 18 bases between. There are 16 residues in the CDR3. The CDR3 coding sequence is TGCAGTGCTATGTCCGACAACGCGTTTGGCACAGATACGCAGTATTTT. It yields the protein CSAMSDNAFGTDTQYF.

In this sample, this clonotype turned up a few times. The genes are TRBV7-6 and TRBJ1-4, with D possibly being TRBD1 (5 bases). The CDR3 length is 15 residues. The germline V and J ends were trimmed by 6 bases and 8 bases, with 19 bases remaining between them. Looked up from germline, CDR1 is SGHVS and CDR2 is FNYEAQ. The CDR3 nucleotides are TGTGCCAGCAGACCGGGGGGAGGGCCTGGGGAAAAACTGTTTTTT. Amino acids: CASRPGGGPGEKLFF.

As to this clonotype: This could be a read error, since a much larger clone is one nucleotide away. This chain joins TRBV4-1 and TRBJ2-7; D gene ambiguous. The CDR3 has 14 amino acids. Germline V lookup: CDR1 MGHRA, CDR2 YSYEKL. The CDR3 region has the DNA TGTGCCAGCAGCCAAGACACGAGCTCCTACGAGCAGTACGTC. It translates to CASSQDTSSYEQYV.

The rearrangement joins TRBV7-6 to TRBJ2-4, with D tentatively TRBD1 (6 bases). Germline V CDR1 and CDR2: SGHVS, FNYEAQ. The ends were cut back, 2 bases at V and 2 bases at J, with 10 bases in the middle. The CDR3 runs 15 residues. This CDR3 reads CASSLPGTSKNIQYF. CDR3 nucleotide sequence: TGTGCCAGCAGCTTACCCGGGACATCCAAAAACATTCAGTACTTC.